This T cell receptor (beta chain) was observed in a study of T cells in Graves' hyperthyroidism and ophthalmopathy. Whole-study context: The initial diagnosis was the point when peripheral blood was collected, ahead of any treatment.

PBMCs stemmed from over 7.5 ml fresh peripheral blood. Study-wide points: Classification by a 13 V-J model distinguished ophthalmopathy from stable hyperthyroidism. Ophthalmopathy onset followed model prediction by a median around 6.6 months.

About this clonotype: Antigen specificity is unknown. The germline gene is not matched at one end of the junction; a read error may be the cause.

What was amplified from RNA transcripts were TCR beta CDR3 regions. The primer set for the first-round RT-PCR of the TCR CDR3 was HTBI. One entry per CDR3 protein results from TCRdb running MiXCR on the multiplex PCR reads. The sample yields about 840,000 distinct CDR3 sequences, roughly 37% seen once. This CDR3 comprises 14 residues. Germline V gives CDR1 SQVTM, CDR2 ANQGSEA. The chain is built from TRBV29-1 and TRBJ1-1, with D possibly matching TRBD1 (5 bases). Sample: blood. The sequence came from a man aged 18-30 years with Graves' hyperthyroidism. In nucleotides, the CDR3 is TGCAGCGTTTCTCCCGCGACAGCGAACGCTGAAGCTTTCTTC. Translation: CSVSPATANAEAFF.